Sequencing of this T cell receptor beta chain was carried out in a study of cytomegalovirus exposure and HLA in healthy donors. Whole-study context: Earlier results showed approximately 120 million unique TCR beta sequences derived from about 179 million T cells. Study-wide results and caveats: Most of the TCR beta V segments (in an earlier analysis) were productive either about 87% or about 30% of the time. A few chains tied to CMV proved CMV antigen-specific in vitro. A list of 150 to 200 TCR beta chains associated with cytomegalovirus was given.

PCR amplification relied on 60 Vbeta primers (plus 13 Jbeta primers). Sequencing was performed with immunoSEQ multiplex PCR; in TCRdb, only in-frame clones are kept and a portion is missing. Here the sample spans about 180,000 clones, about 78% being singletons. V was trimmed by 6 bases and J by 4 bases, leaving 16 bases between them. The CDR3 loop spans 14 amino acids. Per germline, CDR1 SGHTA and CDR2 FQGTGA. About this clone: The antigen is not known.

This receptor was taken from a man between 40 and 49 years old in good health and CMV-seronegative. The sequencing input was PBMCs. The chain combines TRBV7-3 with TRBJ2-7, with D tentatively TRBD2 (5 bases). CDR3 region: CASSPGLGRYEQYF. CDR3 DNA sequence: TGTGCCAGCAGTCCTGGACTGGGAAGGTACGAGCAGTACTTC.